The next 30 T cell receptor beta chains were all read from a single sample in a study of blood T cells in healthy people across ages. A second PCR of about 7 to 12 cycles used a sample-barcoded 5' primer and a J-beta primer mix. TCRdb recomputed calls from the 5' RACE reads with MiXCR, one row per CDR3 protein. The repertoire holds approximately 940,000 distinct CDR3 sequences, with 48% as singletons. Sequencing was done on a sample of blood. The receptors here all came from a man aged 30 to 39 in good health.

The gene calls are TRBV20-1 and TRBJ2-3, with D unclear. This CDR3 contains 13 residues. Germline assignment: CDR1 DFQATT and CDR2 SNEGSKA (reference sequence). V shed 0 bases and J shed 3 bases, with 7 bases lying between them. DNA for the CDR3: TGCAGTGCTAGAGATAGCATAACAGATACGCAGTATTTT. Encoded protein: CSARDSITDTQYF.

The chain joins TRBV7-2 to TRBJ2-1; the D is unclear. Trimming pared 2 bases from V and 5 bases from J, leaving 10 bases between. CDR3 length: 14 residues. The germline V gene has CDR1 SGHTA and CDR2 FQGNSA. CDR3 nucleotide sequence: TGTGCCAGCAGCTTATCGGTAACCGACAATGAGCAGTTCTTC. Translating gives CASSLSVTDNEQFF.

The V and J genes are TRBV20-1 and TRBJ2-7, with D perhaps matching TRBD1 (6 bases). CDR1 DFQATT and CDR2 SNEGSKA come from the germline V gene (reference sequence). The CDR3 runs to 14 residues. The V and J ends lost 5 bases and 3 bases respectively, with 17 bases between them. The CDR3 DNA reads TGCAGTGCTGGACCCGGGACACGGATCTACGAGCAGTACTTC. It yields the protein CSAGPGTRIYEQYF.

The chain joins TRBV12-3 or TRBV12-4 to TRBJ2-5; D is unclear. The tail of the sequence fits TRBJ2-7 better, so the J call may be wrong. CDR3 size: 13 residues. The CDR3 loop reads CASSPQWGYEQYF. The CDR3 coding sequence is TGTGCCAGCAGCCCTCAGTGGGGTTACGAGCAGTACTTC.

This clonotype came up a few times. The chain has TRBV18 and TRBJ2-1; 10 nucleotides agree with TRBD1. Germline CDR1 KGHSH, CDR2 LQKENI. This CDR3 is built from 17 residues. The V and J ends lost 0 bases and 3 bases, in that order; junction bases with no gene match: 5. The CDR3, as DNA: TGTGCCAGCTCACCACCTGCCGGACAGGGGGTCTACAATGAGCAGTTCTTC. Protein: CASSPPAGQGVYNEQFF.

This clonotype appeared a few times. The genes are TRBV6-1 and TRBJ1-2; TRBD1 matches 9 bases. The CDR3 length is 14 residues. Germline lookup yields CDR1 MNHNS and CDR2 SASEGT. Trimming took 4 bases from V and 6 from J; bases not matched to a gene: 6. The CDR3 region is CASSGAGQGHGYTF. The CDR3 DNA sequence: TGTGCCAGCAGTGGAGCCGGACAGGGGCATGGCTACACCTTC.

The chain links TRBV7-9 to TRBJ1-5, with TRBD1 matching over 9 bases. V was clipped by 5 bases and J by 7 bases; unmatched bases: 6. The germline V gene encodes CDR1 SEHNR and CDR2 FQNEAQ (reference sequence). CDR3 length: 14 residues. CDR3 sequence (DNA): TGTGCCAGCAGCCTTGGGACAGGGCAACAGCCCCAGCATTTT. Its protein product is CASSLGTGQQPQHF.

The chain is built from TRBV21-1 and TRBJ2-5; whether TRBD1, the table's D call, matches the DNA was not checked. With the DNA end fitting TRBJ2-7 better, the J assignment may be wrong. TRBV21-1 is a known pseudogene. This CDR3 has 15 amino acids. The CDR3 region has the DNA TGTGCCAGCAGCAAAGAAACAGGGACCTGCTACGAGCAGTACTTC. It yields the protein CASSKETGTCYEQYF.

The sample holds a few counts of this clonotype. The chain joins TRBV6-4 to TRBJ2-3; possible D gene TRBD1, 6 bases. Trimming pared 0 bases from V and 6 bases from J, leaving 16 bases between. Germline assignment: CDR1 MRHNA and CDR2 SNTAGT. The CDR3 is 16 amino acids. This chain's CDR3 is CASSDSAGELFDTQYF. The CDR3 DNA is TGTGCCAGCAGTGACTCGGCAGGGGAATTATTCGATACGCAGTATTTT.

CDR3 protein: CASRNREDYGYTF. Here the CDR3 DNA reads TGTGCCAGCAGAAACAGGGAGGACTATGGCTACACCTTC. The genes are TRBV7-9 and TRBJ1-2; D may be TRBD1 (6 bases). The CDR3 spans 13 residues. The germline CDR1 and CDR2 sequences are SEHNR and FQNEAQ (reference sequence). The V end was cut by 6 bases, the J end by 3 bases, with 11 bases between.

This chain links TRBV6-1 with TRBJ1-2, with D unclear. Germline CDR1 is MNHNS and CDR2 is SASEGT. Deletions cut 3 bases from V and 8 bases from J, with 10 bases between. The CDR3 covers 12 residues. CDR3 in amino acids: CASSESLGGYTF. CDR3 DNA: TGTGCCAGCAGTGAGTCTTTGGGCGGCTACACCTTC.

Remarks on this clonotype: This may be a read error: a much more frequent sequence differs by one nucleotide. The J gene is TRBJ2-1, the V gene TRBV7-3, with D hard to call. CDR1 and CDR2 from the germline V gene are SGHTA and FQGTGA. CDR3 length equals 15 residues. The V and J ends lost 5 bases and 4 bases respectively, with 15 bases between them. For the CDR3, the DNA is TGTGCCAGCAGCCCGACTGGCGAGGAATACAATGAGCAGTTCTTC. Protein: CASSPTGEEYNEQFF.

V is TRBV30 and J is TRBJ1-6, with unresolved D. This CDR3 is built from 15 residues. CDR1 and CDR2 from the germline V gene are GTSNPN and SVGIG (reference sequence). Trimming removed 1 base at V and 4 bases at J, with 11 bases between. CDR3 in amino acids: CAWSGAVRYNSPLHF. The CDR3 bases are TGTGCCTGGAGTGGGGCAGTTCGTTATAATTCACCCCTCCACTTT.

The V and J genes are TRBV6-5 and TRBJ1-4; D gene unclear. The germline V and J ends were trimmed by 0 bases and 8 bases, with 13 bases remaining between them. The CDR3 has 15 residues. Germline V gene data show CDR1 as MNHEY and CDR2 as SVGAGI. In DNA form, the CDR3 reads TGTGCCAGCAGTTACTCGCTCTGGACCCTCGAAAAACTGTTTTTT. It codes for CASSYSLWTLEKLFF.

V gene TRBV28 combines with J gene TRBJ2-7; D is unresolved. Germline V lookup: CDR1 MDHEN, CDR2 SYDVKM. The CDR3 consists of 16 residues. The V gene lost 6 bases and the J gene lost 0 bases, with 18 bases spanning the gap. The CDR3 DNA sequence: TGTGCCAGCAGCCAAAGCTATGGGGTTAACTCCTACGAGCAGTACTTC. Translating gives CASSQSYGVNSYEQYF.

This clonotype has more than one count but fewer than ten. The rearrangement links TRBV10-3 to TRBJ2-7; D is uncertain. This CDR3 has 11 amino acids. The germline V gene has CDR1 ENHRY and CDR2 SYGVKD. Trimming shortened V by 4 bases and J by 3 bases, and 4 bases separated the two germline ends. The CDR3 sequence is CAISGNYEQYF. CDR3 DNA: TGTGCCATCAGTGGAAACTACGAGCAGTACTTC.

This rearrangement joins TRBV7-2 to TRBJ2-3, with 8 bases that match TRBD1. CDR3 size: 16 residues. The V gene's germline CDR1 is SGHTA and CDR2 FQGNSA. V lost 0 bases to trimming and J lost 8 bases; unmatched junction nucleotides: 10. CDR3 in amino acids: CASSLASGTGFATQYF. The CDR3 DNA sequence: TGTGCCAGCAGCTTAGCTTCCGGGACAGGATTTGCTACGCAGTATTTT.

V gene TRBV7-2 combines with J gene TRBJ2-7, with 8 nucleotides matching TRBD1. Germline CDR1 and CDR2: SGHTA and FQGNSA. Trimming took 3 bases from V and 2 from J; bases not matched to a gene: 9. The CDR3 sequence is 16 residues long. The CDR3 is CASSFDLGQGAYEQYF. The CDR3 DNA sequence: TGTGCCAGCAGCTTCGACCTTGGACAGGGCGCCTACGAGCAGTACTTC. Full variable domain (rest looked up from reference TRBV7-2 and TRBJ2-7): GAGVSQSPSNKVTEKGKDVELRCDPISGHTALYWYRQSLGQGLEFLIYFQGNSAPDKSGLPSDRFSAERTGGSVSTLTIQRTQQEDSAVYLCASSFDLGQGAYEQYFGPGTRLTVT.

CDR3 sequence reads: CAWSKLLGTGILNYGYTF. CDR3 nucleotides: TGTGCCTGGAGCAAGTTACTCGGGACAGGGATACTTAACTATGGCTACACCTTC. The rearrangement joins TRBV30 to TRBJ1-2; TRBD1 matches 9 bases. CDR3 length: 18 residues. The V gene's germline CDR1 is GTSNPN and CDR2 SVGIG (reference sequence). The J segment lost 1 base and the V segment lost 3 bases, leaving 15 bases of the junction unmatched.

This clonotype has more than one count but fewer than ten. The chain combines TRBV7-2 with TRBJ2-7; D remains ambiguous. This CDR3 comprises 13 residues. The germline gives CDR1 SGHTA, CDR2 FQGNSA. Trimming took 5 bases from V and 7 from J, leaving 15 bases between them. In nucleotides, the CDR3 is TGTGCCAGCAGCCCCCTTTCTGGTCGGGAGCAGTACTTC. As protein: CASSPLSGREQYF.

V and J are TRBV5-1 and TRBJ2-7; D ambiguous. CDR3 length: 14 amino acids. Trimming left V 0 bases short and J 4 bases short, with 11 bases between. Germline assignment: CDR1 SGHRS and CDR2 YFSETQ. In nucleotides, the CDR3 is TGCGCCAGCAGCTTGGACGCAGAGATTTACGAGCAGTACTTC. Protein: CASSLDAEIYEQYF.

This rearrangement joins TRBV20-1 to TRBJ1-4; no definite D call. V shed 7 bases and J shed 8 bases, with 11 bases lying between them. This CDR3 has 11 residues. In germline, CDR1 is DFQATT, CDR2 SNEGSKA (reference sequence). In DNA, the CDR3 is TGCAGTGGCGAGTATGTGGAAAAACTGTTTTTT. It specifies CSGEYVEKLFF.

This clonotype was detected only a few times. The rearrangement uses TRBV29-1 and TRBJ2-5, with D uncertain. The closer fit of TRBJ2-7 to the DNA end suggests the J call may be wrong. The CDR3 has 12 residues. Germline values: CDR1 SQVTM, CDR2 ANQGSEA. CDR3 region: CSGALIGYEQYF. Here the CDR3 DNA reads TGCAGCGGCGCCCTCATCGGATACGAGCAGTACTTC.

This chain links TRBV5-1 with TRBJ2-5; 8 bases fit TRBD1. The CDR3 covers 14 residues. V dropped 4 bases and J dropped 4; count of bases not matched to a gene: 6. CDR1 and CDR2 from the germline V gene are SGHRS and YFSETQ. The chain's CDR3 is CASSPDRVPETQYF. The DNA of the CDR3 is TGCGCCAGCAGCCCGGACAGGGTTCCAGAGACCCAGTACTTC. Full variable domain (remainder filled in from reference TRBV5-1 and TRBJ2-5): KAGVTQTPRYLIKTRGQQVTLSCSPISGHRSVSWYQQTPGQGLQFLFEYFSETQRNKGNFPGRFSGRQFSNSRSEMNVSTLELGDSALYLCASSPDRVPETQYFGPGTRLLVL.

Ten or more counts support this clonotype. The V gene is TRBV7-2, the J gene TRBJ2-7; 9 bases are a match to TRBD1. The germline CDR1 and CDR2 sequences are SGHTA and FQGNSA. The V gene end was trimmed by 4 bases and the J gene end by 4 bases; junction bases not matched to a gene: 11. This CDR3 region has 16 residues. The CDR3 DNA is TGTGCCAGCAGCTCACATACCGGGACAGGGCCTTACGAGCAGTACTTC. Protein: CASSSHTGTGPYEQYF.

The rearrangement joins TRBV5-5 to TRBJ2-7; TRBD1 matches at 9 bases. The CDR3 length is 16 residues. In germline, CDR1 is SGHKS, CDR2 YYEKEE (reference sequence). J lost 0 bases, V lost 2 bases, and 6 bases had no gene match. The CDR3 protein is CASSLDPGQGSYEQYF. The DNA of the CDR3 is TGTGCCAGCAGCTTAGATCCGGGACAGGGCTCCTACGAGCAGTACTTC.

As to this clonotype: A much larger clone is a single base away; this may be a read error. The V gene is TRBV25-1, the J gene TRBJ2-1; tentatively, D is TRBD1 or TRBD2 (5 bases each). Germline lookup yields CDR1 MGHDK and CDR2 SYGVNS. The CDR3 spans 15 residues. V lost 2 bases to trimming and J lost 5 bases, with 13 bases between them. The CDR3, as DNA: TGTGCCAGCAGTGAAGTTCGAGGGGCCAACAATGAGCAGTTCTTC. Its translation is CASSEVRGANNEQFF.

Remarks on this clonotype: An end of the junction differs from the germline gene, which may be a read error. The J gene is TRBJ1-5, the V gene TRBV12-3 or TRBV12-4; D is perhaps TRBD1 (5 bases). The CDR3 totals 13 residues. The CDR3 region is CASTSGSNRPQHF. DNA for the CDR3: TGTGCCAGCACCTCAGGGAGCAATCGGCCCCAGCATTTT.

The gene calls are TRBV7-9 and TRBJ1-4; D remains ambiguous. The CDR3 contains 15 residues. V dropped 3 bases and J dropped 5 bases, with 13 bases sitting between them. The germline CDR1 and CDR2 sequences are SEHNR and FQNEAQ (reference sequence). The CDR3 region is CASSLKGRWNEKLFF. CDR3 DNA sequence: TGTGCCAGCAGCTTGAAGGGAAGGTGGAATGAAAAACTGTTTTTT. Variable domain in full (rest from reference TRBV7-9 and TRBJ1-4): DTGVSQNPRHKITKRGQNVTFRCDPISEHNRLYWYRQTLGQGPEFLTYFQNEAQLEKSRLLSDRFSAERPKGSFSTLEIQRTEQGDSAMYLCASSLKGRWNEKLFFGSGTQLSVL.

This clonotype was found a few times. The chain has TRBV5-8 and TRBJ2-6; 10 positions match TRBD1. Germline V gene sequence: CDR1 SGHTS, CDR2 YDEGEE. There are 19 residues in the CDR3. With V trimmed by 4 bases and J by 0 bases, 10 bases remained unmatched. The CDR3 DNA reads as TGTGCCAGCAGCCCCGGCCGACAGGGGGCCGGCTCTGGGGCCAACGTCCTGACTTTC. This gives the protein CASSPGRQGAGSGANVLTF.